These 17 T cell receptor beta chains were all obtained from the same sample, sequenced in a study of T cell responses to AZD1222 COVID-19 vaccine (dated by TCRdb to the early 2020s). Libraries were prepared through the immunoSEQ multiplex PCR assay. The table was pulled from immuneACCESS by TCRdb, which kept in-frame rearrangements only. Such tables lose some clones; where checked, under half of the loss comes from unresolved V genes, and the rest has no known cause. The sample table shows roughly 120,000 clones, and approximately 90% are seen once. The top ten hold more than 7.5% of the sample. In light of the paper, this sample's time point label describes: baseline before first vaccination. The input for sequencing was peripheral blood, taken on day 0 of AZD1222 vaccination. The receptors come from an adult in good health.

This chain joins TRBV10-3 and TRBJ2-1; 8 bases are shared with TRBD2. V shed 4 bases, J shed 5 bases, and the junction held 10 bases outside the gene matches. The CDR3 contains 16 residues. The germline V gene encodes CDR1 ENHRY and CDR2 SYGVKD. In DNA form, the CDR3 reads TGTGCCATCAGTGGGGAGCGGGGGACCTATAACAATGAGCAGTTCTTC. It encodes CAISGERGTYNNEQFF.

This rearrangement joins TRBV2 to TRBJ1-6; 9 bases are shared with TRBD1. There are 13 residues in the CDR3. The V segment lost 8 bases and the J segment 14 bases; nucleotides outside the gene matches: 10. CDR1 is SNHLY, CDR2 FYNNEI, per germline. The CDR3 reads CASSGTGHLTLHF. The DNA of the CDR3 is TGTGCCAGCTCCGGGACAGGGCACCTTACCCTCCACTTT.

The chain joins TRBV5-1 to TRBJ2-1, with D possibly TRBD2 on 5 matching bases. V was cut by 0 bases and J by 9 bases, with 7 bases left in between. Germline CDR1 reads SGHRS; CDR2 reads YFSETQ. This CDR3 comprises 12 residues. In nucleotides, the CDR3 is TGCGCCAGCAGCTTGGGTGAGGGTGAGCAGTTCTTC. This sequence encodes CASSLGEGEQFF. Full variable domain (remainder filled in from reference TRBV5-1 and TRBJ2-1): KAGVTQTPRYLIKTRGQQVTLSCSPISGHRSVSWYQQTPGQGLQFLFEYFSETQRNKGNFPGRFSGRQFSNSRSEMNVSTLELGDSALYLCASSLGEGEQFFGPGTRLTVL.

CDR3 residues: CASSFRADYGYTF. The DNA for the CDR3 is TGTGCCAGCAGCTTCCGGGCCGACTATGGCTACACCTTC. The V call is TRBV7-2, the J call TRBJ1-2; the D is unclear. CDR1 is SGHTA and CDR2 is FQGNSA in the germline V gene. With 3 bases removed from V and 3 bases from J, the gap between germline ends came to 8 bases. CDR3 size: 13 residues.

This clone was seen a single time. This rearrangement joins TRBV18 to TRBJ2-7; 11 nucleotides match TRBD2. The CDR3 consists of 16 residues. Germline V gene data show CDR1 as KGHSH and CDR2 as LQKENI. J lost 0 bases, V lost 3 bases, and 4 bases had no gene match. DNA of the CDR3: TGTGCCAGCTCACCGCCTAGCGGGAGGTCCTCCTACGAGCAGTACTTC. Its protein is CASSPPSGRSSYEQYF.

This clone was found a few times. The gene calls are TRBV5-1 and TRBJ1-1; a weak D match, TRBD1 (6 bases). Germline CDR1 is SGHRS and CDR2 is YFSETQ. Trimming took off 2 bases at V and 4 bases at J, with 12 bases between the two ends. CDR3 length: 14 amino acids. DNA for the CDR3: TGCGCCAGCAGCTTTAGGGGGGCTAGCACTGAAGCTTTCTTT. It is translated as CASSFRGASTEAFF.

This clone turned up a few times. The chain uses TRBV5-1 and TRBJ2-7; tentatively, D is TRBD2 (8 bases). V lost 4 bases and J lost 2, with 19 bases in between. The germline V gene has CDR1 SGHRS and CDR2 YFSETQ. The CDR3 totals 16 residues. This CDR3 reads CASSPGQDGRAYEQYF. CDR3 coding DNA: TGCGCCAGCAGCCCAGGACAGGACGGGAGGGCCTACGAGCAGTACTTC.

This chain connects TRBV7-2 to TRBJ2-1; D is perhaps TRBD2 (5 bases). The CDR3 spans 15 residues. Per the germline V gene, CDR1 is SGHTA and CDR2 is FQGNSA. V dropped 5 bases and J dropped 2 bases, with 13 bases sitting between them. CDR3 sequence (DNA): TGTGCCAGCAGCAACGGGGTTGGAACCTACAATGAGCAGTTCTTC. Its protein product is CASSNGVGTYNEQFF.

The rearrangement uses TRBV28 and TRBJ2-5; TRBD2 is a possible D gene (5 bases). CDR3 length equals 15 residues. Trimming took off 7 bases at V and 5 bases at J, with 20 bases between the two ends. CDR1 is MDHEN and CDR2 is SYDVKM in the germline V gene. DNA for the CDR3: TGTGCCAGCAAGCCCCCGAGGGCCAGGAGCGAGACCCAGTACTTC. Its protein product is CASKPPRARSETQYF.

The V gene is TRBV15, the J gene TRBJ2-7; TRBD2 agrees at 8 bases. CDR1 is LNHNV and CDR2 is YYDKDF in the germline V gene (reference sequence). This CDR3 spans 14 amino acids. V lost 3 bases, J lost 2 bases, and 3 bases stayed unmatched. The CDR3 DNA sequence: TGTGCCACCAGCAGGACTAGCGCTCCCTACGAGCAGTACTTC. Translation: CATSRTSAPYEQYF.

This CDR3 is CASSSNTGGGFRKEKLFF. In nucleotides, the CDR3 is TGTGCCAGCAGTTCAAACACAGGGGGCGGCTTTAGAAAAGAAAAACTGTTTTTT. The genes are TRBV7-2 and TRBJ1-4; TRBD1 aligns across 9 bases. CDR1 SGHTA and CDR2 FQGNSA come from the germline V gene. V was pared by 6 bases and J by 8 bases, with 19 bases of the junction left unmatched. The CDR3 is 18 residues long. The full variable domain, in which reference TRBV7-2 and TRBJ1-4 provide the parts outside the CDR3, is GAGVSQSPSNKVTEKGKDVELRCDPISGHTALYWYRQSLGQGLEFLIYFQGNSAPDKSGLPSDRFSAERTGGSVSTLTIQRTQQEDSAVYLCASSSNTGGGFRKEKLFFGSGTQLSVL.

The genes are TRBV18 and TRBJ1-2; 11 bases are shared with TRBD1. V lost 2 bases to trimming and J lost 7 bases; unmatched junction nucleotides: 9. Germline CDR1 is KGHSH and CDR2 is LQKENI. The CDR3 is 16 amino acids. In DNA form, the CDR3 reads TGTGCCAGCTCACCAACTAAGGACAGGGGGCTGGGTGGCTACACCTTC. Translating gives CASSPTKDRGLGGYTF. Variable domain in full (rest from reference TRBV18 and TRBJ1-2): NAGVMQNPRHLVRRRGQEARLRCSPMKGHSHVYWYRQLPEEGLKFMVYLQKENIIDESGMPKERFSAEFPKEGPSILRIQQVVRGDSAAYFCASSPTKDRGLGGYTFGSGTRLTVV.

This clone was seen just once. The chain recombines TRBV9 with TRBJ2-1, with 10 bases identical to TRBD2. V dropped 5 bases and J dropped 4; count of bases not matched to a gene: 9. Germline CDR1 and CDR2: SGDLS and YYNGEE. The CDR3 has 16 amino acids. CDR3 protein: CASSLQAGGPYNEQFF. CDR3 nucleotide sequence: TGTGCCAGCAGTCTTCAAGCGGGAGGGCCTTACAATGAGCAGTTCTTC.

This rearrangement joins TRBV29-1 to TRBJ1-4; D remains ambiguous. This CDR3 spans 13 amino acids. CDR1 SQVTM and CDR2 ANQGSEA come from the germline V gene. V shed 4 bases and J shed 0 bases, with 6 bases lying between them. The CDR3 loop is CSVARSTNEKLFF. The CDR3 DNA is TGCAGCGTTGCCCGGTCAACTAATGAAAAACTGTTTTTT.

The chain uses TRBV5-1 and TRBJ1-2; possible D gene TRBD1, 6 bases. The V end lost 2 bases, the J end lost 4 bases, and 18 bases lay between the germline ends. The CDR3 loop spans 16 amino acids. Per germline, CDR1 SGHRS and CDR2 YFSETQ. CDR3 residues: CASSLGSNRVGYGYTF. The CDR3 DNA reads TGCGCCAGCAGCTTAGGGTCGAACAGGGTGGGCTATGGCTACACCTTC.

The rearrangement links TRBV6-5 to TRBJ2-1, with TRBD2 identical over 10 bases. The germline V gene encodes CDR1 MNHEY and CDR2 SVGAGI. Unmatched junction bases numbered 5, after V lost 9 bases and J lost 6 bases. The length of the CDR3 is 13 residues. CDR3 sequence: CASRSGRANEQFF. The CDR3 coding sequence is TGTGCCAGTCGGAGCGGGAGGGCCAATGAGCAGTTCTTC.

The chain uses TRBV7-3 and TRBJ2-1, with D possibly TRBD2 on 6 matching bases. Looked up from germline, CDR1 is SGHTA and CDR2 is FQGTGA. The germline V and J ends were trimmed by 5 bases and 10 bases, with 21 bases remaining between them. This CDR3 spans 15 amino acids. The CDR3 DNA reads TGTGCCAGCAGCCCGACTAGTTTCCCCGACGACGAGCAGTTCTTC. This codes for CASSPTSFPDDEQFF.